This T cell receptor (beta chain) was identified during a study of T cell repertoires in cytomegalovirus infection. Study observations and caveats: Public TCR beta family frequency separated CMV-and-HLA carriers, including in an independent cohort.

Turning to this clonotype: Its specificity is unknown.

TCRdb independently ran MiXCR on the reads; one entry per CDR3 protein. The sample contains roughly 500,000 distinct CDR3 sequences, around 30% of which appear only once. Germline-derived CDR1 and CDR2 are SQVTM and ANQGSEA. V dropped 4 bases and J dropped 6 bases, with 21 bases sitting between them. The CDR3 is 15 residues long. The genes are TRBV29-1 and TRBJ1-2; TRBD1 might be the D (6 bases). This receptor was taken from a human donor in good health (CMV status not recorded). Some clones in this sample may be carry-over from other donors' samples. The sample in question was cultured PBMCs, obtained from culture after CMV antigen stimulation. Here the CDR3 reads CSVGLGGAGENGYTF. The DNA of the CDR3 is TGCAGCGTTGGCTTGGGGGGGGCAGGAGAAAATGGCTACACCTTC.